Shown below are 19 T cell receptor beta chains from a single sample sequenced in a study of blood T cell repertoires in COVID-19. Only in-frame clones appear in the TCRdb table, and some are missing; sequencing was by immunoSEQ multiplex PCR. The data contain about 230,000 clones, 65% to 90% of them singletons. The sequenced material came from peripheral blood. These receptors came from a man between 35 and 55 years old who had recovered from COVID-19.

The V and J genes are TRBV3-1 (or the pseudogene TRBV3-2) and TRBJ1-1; TRBD1 might be the D (6 bases). Germline V gene sequence: CDR1 LGHDT, CDR2 YNNKEL (reference sequence). V was pared by 1 base and J by 3 bases, with 12 bases between. This CDR3 contains 15 residues. The CDR3 DNA follows: TGTGCCAGCAGCCAAGCGATGGGGGGGCACACTGAAGCTTTCTTT. Its protein product is CASSQAMGGHTEAFF.

This clone occurred a few times. This chain links TRBV10-3 with TRBJ1-6; 10 positions match TRBD1. V lost 8 bases to trimming and J lost 9 bases; unmatched junction nucleotides: 13. The germline V gene encodes CDR1 ENHRY and CDR2 SYGVKD. This CDR3 has 16 residues. CDR3 in DNA: TGTGCCATCGCGGGGGGACAGGGGAACATGGGTTCACCCCTCCACTTT. Protein product: CAIAGGQGNMGSPLHF.

This chain joins TRBV29-1 and TRBJ2-1, with D possibly being TRBD2 (6 bases). V was clipped by 7 bases and J by 9 bases, with 13 bases between them. This CDR3 region has 11 residues. Germline loops: CDR1 SQVTM, CDR2 ANQGSEA. This CDR3 is CSGDSGAEQFF. The CDR3 nucleotides read TGCAGCGGGGACTCTGGGGCTGAGCAGTTCTTC.

This rearrangement joins TRBV5-6 to TRBJ2-6; D remains ambiguous. CDR3 size: 12 residues. Trimming pared 7 bases from V and 1 base from J, leaving 3 bases between. Germline CDR1 and CDR2: SGHDT and YYEEEE. CDR3 DNA: TGTGCCAGCGAGTCTGGGGCCAACGTCCTGACTTTC. Translating it yields CASESGANVLTF. The full variable domain, with the rest looked up from reference TRBV5-6 and TRBJ2-6, is DAGVTQSPTHLIKTRGQQVTLRCSPKSGHDTVSWYQQALGQGPQFIFQYYEEEERQRGNFPDRFSGHQFPNYSSELNVNALLLGDSALYLCASESGANVLTFGAGSRLTVL.

The V call is TRBV9, the J call TRBJ2-1; D possibly corresponds to TRBD2 (6 bases). CDR1 is SGDLS, CDR2 YYNGEE, per germline. This CDR3 region has 15 residues. V dropped 0 bases and J dropped 7 bases, with 14 bases sitting between them. CDR3 nucleotides: TGTGCCAGCAGCGTAGACGGGACTGGGGAGAATGAGCAGTTCTTC. Its protein product is CASSVDGTGENEQFF. Together with reference TRBV9 and TRBJ2-1, the CDR3 gives the full variable domain: DSGVTQTPKHLITATGQRVTLRCSPRSGDLSVYWYQQSLDQGLQFLIQYYNGEERAKGNILERFSAQQFPDLHSELNLSSLELGDSALYFCASSVDGTGENEQFFGPGTRLTVL.

This clone was picked up one time. This sequence joins TRBV6-5 and TRBJ1-3; D uncertain. Trimming removed 6 bases at V and 8 bases at J, with 8 bases between. Germline CDR1 reads MNHEY; CDR2 reads SVGAGI. The CDR3 runs 11 residues. The CDR3 DNA follows: TGTGCCAGCAGGTACGCAGACACCATATATTTT. This encodes CASRYADTIYF.

The V gene is TRBV6-2 or TRBV6-3, the J gene TRBJ1-6; D call uncertain. The ends were cut back, 4 bases at V and 10 bases at J, with 8 bases in the middle. CDR3 length: 12 residues. CDR1 and CDR2 (germline): MNHEY, SVGEGT. The CDR3 nucleotides are TGTGCCAGCAGTTTCCGACTGTCACCCCTCCACTTT. Amino acid sequence: CASSFRLSPLHF.

The rearrangement uses TRBV6-5 and TRBJ2-5; possible D gene TRBD2, 5 bases. The CDR3 consists of 11 residues. V lost 7 bases, J lost 2 bases, and 5 bases lay in between. Germline-derived CDR1 and CDR2 are MNHEY and SVGAGI. CDR3 amino acids: CASKRQETQYF. For the CDR3, the DNA is TGTGCCAGCAAGCGGCAAGAGACCCAGTACTTC.

V usage is TRBV7-2 and J usage is TRBJ2-7, with D possibly matching TRBD1 (5 bases). CDR1 and CDR2 (germline): SGHTA, FQGNSA. Trimming took 5 bases from V and 6 from J, leaving 14 bases between them. The CDR3 sequence is 13 residues long. CDR3: CASSRTPMGEQYF. In DNA form, the CDR3 reads TGTGCCAGCAGCCGGACACCTATGGGCGAGCAGTACTTC.

This chain connects TRBV7-8 to TRBJ1-1; D remains ambiguous. The CDR3 spans 15 residues. CDR1 and CDR2 (germline): SGHVS, FQNEAQ. V lost 1 base to trimming and J lost 3 bases, with 12 bases between them. The CDR3 loop is CASSLVPGRHTEAFF. DNA of the CDR3: TGTGCCAGCAGCTTAGTTCCAGGTAGGCACACTGAAGCTTTCTTT.

There are a few counts of this clone. The rearrangement links TRBV7-2 to TRBJ1-1, with D hard to call. Per the germline V gene, CDR1 is SGHTA and CDR2 is FQGNSA. V was cut by 5 bases and J by 7 bases, with 17 bases left in between. The CDR3 covers 14 residues. The CDR3 DNA is TGTGCCAGCAGCGCCAGGCCAAAAGCGGGTGAAGCTTTCTTT. It yields the protein CASSARPKAGEAFF.

The chain joins TRBV18 to TRBJ1-6, with D unclear. CDR1 is KGHSH and CDR2 is LQKENI in the germline V gene. Trimming removed 3 bases at V and 1 base at J, with 19 bases between. The CDR3 loop spans 19 amino acids. The chain's CDR3 is CASSPSKGEPFSYNSPLHF. In nucleotides, the CDR3 is TGTGCCAGCTCACCTTCGAAGGGAGAGCCTTTTTCCTATAATTCACCCCTCCACTTT.

This clone was observed a single time. V gene TRBV7-9 combines with J gene TRBJ2-7, with D possibly TRBD2 on 7 matching bases. This CDR3 comprises 14 residues. V was cut by 4 bases and J by 3 bases, with 13 bases left in between. From germline, CDR1 is SEHNR and CDR2 FQNEAQ (reference sequence). In DNA, the CDR3 is TGTGCCAGCAGCTGGGCGGGGGCCCTCTACGAGCAGTACTTC. It yields the protein CASSWAGALYEQYF.

The V and J genes are TRBV7-8 and TRBJ2-7, with D possibly matching TRBD1 (6 bases). The CDR3 totals 15 residues. The V gene lost 0 bases and the J gene lost 0 bases, with 9 bases spanning the gap. Germline V gives CDR1 SGHVS, CDR2 FQNEAQ. The CDR3 is CASSLARTASYEQYF. The CDR3 DNA is TGTGCCAGCAGCTTAGCGCGGACAGCCTCCTACGAGCAGTACTTC.

This clone was observed a handful of times. The V gene is TRBV24-1, the J gene TRBJ1-5; D not certain. The CDR3 totals 14 residues. The germline V gene has CDR1 KGHDR and CDR2 SFDVKD. Between the trimmed V and J ends, which lost 3 bases and 4 bases, there was a span of 9 bases. As DNA, the CDR3 is TGTGCCACCAGTGATGGAGGGTTTAATCAGCCCCAGCATTTT. It is translated as CATSDGGFNQPQHF.

V is TRBV9 and J is TRBJ2-5; TRBD1 might be the D (5 bases). V shed 3 bases and J shed 2 bases, with 14 bases lying between them. CDR1 is SGDLS, CDR2 YYNGEE, per germline. CDR3 size: 15 residues. CDR3 nucleotides: TGTGCCAGCAGCGAGGGAACAGGTAGTCAAGAGACCCAGTACTTC. This encodes CASSEGTGSQETQYF.

CDR3 coding DNA: TGTGCCAGCAGCTGGGGGACAGGGGGGAACGGCTACACCTTC. This gives the protein CASSWGTGGNGYTF. V usage is TRBV7-2 and J usage is TRBJ1-2; 11 nucleotides agree with TRBD1. This CDR3 contains 14 residues. CDR1 and CDR2 from the germline V gene are SGHTA and FQGNSA. V trimming: 4 bases; J trimming: 8 bases; junction bases outside the gene matches: 6.

This chain uses TRBV7-9 with TRBJ2-1; TRBD1 might be the D (7 bases). V lost 2 bases and J lost 8, with 13 bases in between. CDR3 size: 14 residues. Germline V gives CDR1 SEHNR, CDR2 FQNEAQ (reference sequence). DNA for the CDR3: TGTGCCAGCAGCTTAACTAGCAGGGGGGATGAGCAGTTCTTC. Its protein product is CASSLTSRGDEQFF. The full variable domain, its missing parts supplied by reference TRBV7-9 and TRBJ2-1, is DTGVSQNPRHKITKRGQNVTFRCDPISEHNRLYWYRQTLGQGPEFLTYFQNEAQLEKSRLLSDRFSAERPKGSFSTLEIQRTEQGDSAMYLCASSLTSRGDEQFFGPGTRLTVL.

The chain employs TRBV7-2 and TRBJ1-1, with a weak D call TRBD1 (5 bases). Germline lookup yields CDR1 SGHTA and CDR2 FQGNSA. Trimming shortened V by 3 bases and J by 5 bases, and 10 bases separated the two germline ends. CDR3 size: 13 residues. The DNA for the CDR3 is TGTGCCAGCAGCTTGCAGGGAAGGACTGAAGCTTTCTTT. Its protein product is CASSLQGRTEAFF.